This is a list of T cell receptor beta chains from one sample in a study of T-cell memory formation after mild COVID-19. TCRdb analysed the 5' RACE reads with MiXCR anew, one entry per CDR3 protein. This sample yields approximately 190,000 distinct CDR3 sequences, of which 15% to 20% are seen a single time; 2.4% belongs to the top ten. Sample: PBMCs or a T cell subset sorted from them (not recorded which). The receptors shown here come from an adult woman who had mild COVID-19 (a few samples of this study predate the infection). Cell type and time point are not known. Both conserved end residues are part of each CDR3. The D gene is left open where the match is weak. Expanded clones get a size class; other rows say once, few or many, or leave the size out.

size | J | V | D | length | CDR3 | DNA
few | TRBJ2-3 | TRBV9 | TRBD1 | 15 | CASSLQTGGGDTQYF | TGTGCCAGCAGCCTTCAGACAGGGGGAGGAGATACGCAGTATTTT
. | TRBJ2-7 | TRBV12-3/TRBV12-4 | . | 13 | CASRPSVVYEQYF | TGTGCCAGCAGACCTAGCGTCGTGTACGAGCAGTACTTC
few | TRBJ2-7 | TRBV12-3/TRBV12-4 | . | 12 | CASRQTRGEQYF | TGTGCCAGCAGACAGACCCGGGGCGAGCAGTACTTC
. | TRBJ2-7 | TRBV5-6 | . | 11 | CASSFRDEQYF | TGTGCCAGCAGCTTCAGGGACGAGCAGTACTTC
. | TRBJ2-2 | TRBV9 | . | 15 | CASRATGTNTGELFF | TGTGCCAGCAGGGCGACTGGTACGAACACCGGGGAGCTGTTTTTT
. | TRBJ1-5 | TRBV6-5 | . | 18 | CASSYSPLGVMGNQPQHF | TGTGCCAGCAGTTACTCACCCTTGGGGGTAATGGGCAATCAGCCCCAGCATTTT
once | TRBJ1-2 | TRBV29-1 | . | 14 | CSVEGGQNSYGYTF | TGCAGCGTGGAGGGAGGACAGAATTCCTATGGCTACACCTTC
. | TRBJ2-3 | TRBV5-1 | . | 14 | CASSLVLGGDTQYF | TGCGCCAGCAGCTTGGTGCTAGGGGGAGATACGCAGTATTTT
. | TRBJ2-3 | TRBV5-5 | TRBD1 | 16 | CASSLGQGERADTQYF | TGTGCCAGCAGCTTGGGACAGGGGGAACGAGCAGATACGCAGTATTTT
few | TRBJ1-2 | TRBV7-3 | . | 12 | CASSLWGYGYTF | TGTGCCAGCAGCTTATGGGGCTATGGCTACACCTTC
few | TRBJ1-1 | TRBV20-1 | . | 14 | CSASHPSSGRQAFF | TGCAGTGCTTCCCATCCATCATCCGGTAGACAAGCTTTCTTT
few | TRBJ2-3 | TRBV18 | . | 18 | CASSPLQGPGLVRDTQYF | TGTGCCAGCTCGCCACTCCAGGGTCCGGGCCTAGTTAGAGATACGCAGTATTTT
. | TRBJ2-7 | TRBV29-1 | TRBD2 | 16 | CSVAPLGLAVPYEQYF | TGCAGCGTTGCCCCCCTAGGGCTAGCGGTGCCCTACGAGCAGTACTTC
. | TRBJ2-7 | TRBV7-2 | . | 15 | CASSSNTGSFYEQYF | TGTGCCAGCAGCTCGAATACGGGATCATTCTACGAGCAGTACTTC
once | TRBJ2-2 | TRBV5-5 | . | 13 | CSSSLRLAGELFF | TGTTCCAGCAGCTTGAGACTAGCCGGGGAGCTGTTTTTT
. | TRBJ2-3 | TRBV7-9 | . | 10 | CASAGDTQYF | TGTGCCAGCGCGGGAGATACGCAGTATTTT
few | TRBJ2-1 | TRBV7-9 | . | 12 | CASSQGGPPGFF | TGTGCCAGCAGCCAGGGGGGACCCCCAGGGTTCTTC
few | TRBJ2-7 | TRBV4-1 | . | 14 | CASSQAAGFYEQYF | TGCGCCAGCAGCCAAGCGGCGGGTTTCTACGAGCAGTACTTC
few | TRBJ2-1 | TRBV18 | . | 11 | CASSPAREQFF | TGTGCCAGCTCACCAGCGAGAGAGCAGTTCTTC
. | TRBJ2-7 | TRBV6-2/TRBV6-3 | TRBD1 | 15 | CASSFGTGDSYEQYF | TGTGCCAGCAGTTTTGGGACAGGGGACTCCTACGAGCAGTACTTC
. | TRBJ2-7 | TRBV28 | TRBD1 | 16 | CASSLGPGTGSYEQYF | TGTGCCAGCAGTTTAGGGCCCGGGACAGGGTCCTACGAGCAGTACTTC
. | TRBJ2-5 | TRBV11-1 | TRBD1 | 15 | CASSAGTEIMETQYF | TGTGCCAGCAGCGCCGGGACAGAAATAATGGAGACCCAGTACTTC
. | TRBJ1-5 | TRBV10-3 | . | 16 | CAISEQGVDGNQPQHF | TGTGCCATCAGTGAGCAAGGGGTTGACGGGAATCAGCCCCAGCATTTT
. | TRBJ2-5 | TRBV20-1 | . | 14 | CSALRVTAEETQYF | TGCAGTGCGCTAAGAGTGACAGCCGAAGAGACCCAGTACTTC
. | TRBJ2-3 | TRBV20-1 | . | 12 | CSASDTINTQYF | TGCAGTGCTAGTGACACGATTAATACGCAGTATTTT
few | TRBJ1-2 | TRBV29-1 | . | 15 | CSVDRGLTANYGYTF | TGCAGCGTTGATAGGGGCTTGACTGCTAACTATGGCTACACCTTC
many | TRBJ2-7 | TRBV6-2/TRBV6-3 | TRBD2 | 14 | CASSLAGNSYEQYF | TGTGCCAGCAGCTTAGCGGGGAACTCCTACGAGCAGTACTTC
. | TRBJ2-7 | TRBV12-3/TRBV12-4 | . | 13 | CASSDPTLGEQYF | TGTGCCAGCAGCGATCCGACCCTCGGAGAGCAGTACTTC
. | TRBJ1-2 | TRBV20-1 | TRBD1 | 16 | CSASPAEGQGNYGYTF | TGCAGTGCTAGTCCCGCGGAGGGACAGGGAAACTATGGCTACACCTTC
. | TRBJ2-4 | TRBV5-1 | TRBD2 | 16 | CASRAGRSLAKNIQYF | TGCGCCAGCAGAGCGGGAAGGTCCCTAGCCAAAAACATTCAGTACTTC
. | TRBJ1-2 | TRBV14 | . | 14 | CASSLNLGNYGYTF | TGTGCCAGCAGCCTAAATCTAGGGAACTATGGCTACACCTTC
. | TRBJ2-1 | TRBV7-3 | TRBD2 | 14 | CASSPGLATVEQFF | TGTGCCAGCAGCCCGGGACTAGCTACCGTCGAGCAGTTCTTC
few | TRBJ1-2 | TRBV30 | . | 13 | CAWSAAQVYGYTF | TGTGCCTGGAGTGCCGCGCAGGTCTATGGCTACACCTTC
few | TRBJ2-2 | TRBV14 | TRBD2 | 15 | CASSQDGRAGGELFF | TGTGCCAGCAGCCAAGACGGGAGGGCTGGCGGGGAGCTGTTTTTT
. | TRBJ1-2 | TRBV5-1 | TRBD1 | 14 | CASSTGTGNYGYTF | TGCGCCAGCAGCACTGGGACAGGAAACTATGGCTACACCTTC
. | TRBJ2-7 | TRBV7-9 | . | 10 | CASGAGEQYF | TGTGCCAGCGGTGCGGGGGAGCAGTACTTC
few | TRBJ1-5 | TRBV19 | . | 15 | CASSRPAGNNQPQHF | TGTGCCAGTAGTAGGCCCGCAGGGAACAATCAGCCCCAGCATTTT
few | TRBJ1-1 | TRBV19 | . | 14 | CASKLKPGNTEAFF | TGTGCCAGTAAGCTCAAACCGGGGAACACTGAAGCTTTCTTT
. | TRBJ1-4 | TRBV7-2 | . | 15 | CASSSDGGAEKKLFF | TGTGCCAGCAGCTCAGACGGAGGGGCAGAGAAAAAACTGTTTTTT
. | TRBJ2-7 | TRBV3-1 | . | 13 | CASSQDGRGGQYF | TGTGCCAGCAGCCAAGATGGAAGGGGAGGCCAGTACTTC
few | TRBJ1-2 | TRBV9 | TRBD1 | 13 | CASSVGQGFGYTF | TGTGCCAGCAGCGTCGGACAGGGCTTTGGCTACACCTTC
. | TRBJ1-1 | TRBV29-1 | . | 13 | CSVAGHLNTEAFF | TGCAGCGTTGCCGGACATTTGAACACTGAAGCTTTCTTT
few | TRBJ2-1 | TRBV27 | TRBD1 | 15 | CASRRQGLAGGEQFF | TGTGCCAGCAGGAGACAGGGGCTAGCAGGTGGTGAGCAGTTCTTC
. | TRBJ1-2 | TRBV27 | . | 14 | CASSLDRRGYGYTF | TGTGCCAGCAGTTTAGACCGGCGAGGCTATGGCTACACCTTC
. | TRBJ1-5 | TRBV6-5 | TRBD1 | 14 | CASSYDRDRQPQHF | TGTGCCAGCAGTTACGACAGGGACAGGCAGCCCCAGCATTTT
. | TRBJ2-1 | TRBV12-3/TRBV12-4 | . | 13 | CASSFQAGGEQFF | TGTGCCAGCAGTTTTCAAGCGGGTGGGGAGCAGTTCTTC
. | TRBJ1-6 | TRBV5-1 | . | 14 | CASSLGQTNSPLHF | TGCGCCAGCAGCTTAGGACAAACCAATTCACCCCTCCACTTT
. | TRBJ1-1 | TRBV20-1 | . | 14 | CSARGQGPNTEAFF | TGCAGTGCTAGAGGTCAGGGACCAAACACTGAAGCTTTCTTT